This TCR beta chain comes out of a study of cytomegalovirus exposure and HLA in healthy donors (dated by TCRdb to the late 2010s). Describing the broader study: According to a later analysis, the 100 to 150 validation repertoires were produced on the same platform as the 666 repertoires of the first cohort. The aim of the study was to test whether cataloging public T cell receptors could identify signatures of past pathogen exposure. A separate validation cohort of 100 to 150 different subjects was used in addition to the approximately 700-subject first cohort. To predict cytomegalovirus infection status, the study combined high-throughput TCR immunosequencing, statistical association of individual TCRs with disease status, and machine learning. Overall results and qualifications from the work: The validation cohort had no HLA typing available for a later analysis, so co-occurrence within that cohort was assessed over all 120 or so repertoires. It was suggested by the authors that the approach could potentially be generalized to other disease states and immunological phenotypes. In the study, 150 to 200 TCR beta chains were listed as associated with cytomegalovirus. A few of the identified cytomegalovirus-associated TCR beta chains were confirmed in vitro to be specific for cytomegalovirus antigens. A later analysis found that TCRs clustered in the first cohort also tended to co-occur in the roughly 120 validation repertoires, with 90% to 95% of cluster scores above 0. Most TCR sequences were seen in very few donors, while some public TCRs were found in many individuals. The classifier was reported to diagnose cytomegalovirus status with high specificity and sensitivity in both the original cohort and the validation cohort.

In the germline V gene, CDR1 corresponds to SGHRS and CDR2 to YFSETQ. The junction carries 11 bases between V and J, which are trimmed by 0 bases and 2 bases respectively. The CDR3 contains 15 residues, cysteine and phenylalanine counted. Of the read, only the CDR3 DNA is kept; its 45 bases are in frame from base 1. For this clone: This clone's antigen is unknown. Per-nucleotide qualities are absent, and no much larger clonotype sits a single base away.

The donors were included in the validation cohort of 120 subjects, a group kept apart from the approximately 670-subject first cohort. The library came from the immunoSEQ multiplex PCR assay. The source study handled its data this way. A statistical classification framework was built for diagnosing cytomegalovirus status from the catalog of TCR beta chain sequences. TCRdb re-hosts the immuneACCESS table, in-frame sequences only. Its copies lack some clones; in the studies checked, an unresolved V gene accounts for under half of them, and the cause for the rest is not known. Clonal size and the V and J genes are those of that table, whereas D and trimming came from the DNA. The sample profile shows around 91,000 clones; approximately 93% of them were found once. The top ten clonotypes cover 1.1% of the sample.

The sequence was collected from a woman between 25 and 40 years old in good health and CMV-seropositive. The sample was PBMCs. This chain is built from TRBV5-1 and TRBJ1-2, with an unclear D gene assignment. The DNA sequence is TGCGCCAGCAGCTTGGGCCATAACGAGAACTATGGCTACACCTTC. Its amino acids are CASSLGHNENYGYTF.